The 20 T cell receptor beta chains below all came from one sample that was sequenced in a study of cytomegalovirus exposure and HLA in healthy donors. Generated by immunoSEQ multiplex PCR, the TCRdb table keeps only in-frame clones and is missing some. The sample contains approximately 160,000 clones, about 90% of which appear only once. The sample taken for sequencing was PBMCs. Every receptor here comes from a man younger than 35 in good health and CMV-seropositive.

V is TRBV2 and J is TRBJ1-5; 12 bases are shared with TRBD1. Germline V gene lookup returns CDR1 SNHLY and CDR2 FYNNEI. The CDR3 extends over 17 amino acids. After removal of 7 bases from V and 1 base from J, the junction contained 8 bases not matched to a gene. CDR3 bases: TGTGCCAGCAACCGGGACAGGGGGCAATTGAGCAATCAGCCCCAGCATTTT. Its protein is CASNRDRGQLSNQPQHF.

The chain combines TRBV28 with TRBJ1-1; D unresolved. The germline CDR1 and CDR2 sequences are MDHEN and SYDVKM. Trimming pared 5 bases from V and 3 bases from J, leaving 10 bases between. The CDR3 contains 13 residues. The CDR3 sequence: CASSLWPDTEAFF. Written as DNA, the CDR3 is TGTGCCAGCAGTCTCTGGCCTGACACTGAAGCTTTCTTT.

The rearrangement joins TRBV28 to TRBJ2-7; 8 bases fit TRBD2. V dropped 9 bases and J dropped 2; count of bases not matched to a gene: 9. CDR1 and CDR2 (germline): MDHEN, SYDVKM. The CDR3 contains 14 residues. The CDR3 loop is CASTSGDATYEQYF. The CDR3, as DNA: TGTGCCAGTACTAGCGGAGACGCTACCTACGAGCAGTACTTC.

Only a few counts were recorded for this clone. The chain recombines TRBV4-1 with TRBJ1-5, with TRBD1 matching 9 bases. The CDR3 totals 15 residues. V shed 3 bases, J shed 6 bases, and the junction held 6 bases outside the gene matches. In germline, CDR1 is MGHRA, CDR2 YSYEKL. CDR3 sequence reads: CASSQGQGISQPQHF. DNA for the CDR3: TGCGCCAGCAGCCAGGGACAGGGAATAAGTCAGCCCCAGCATTTT.

This chain connects TRBV27 to TRBJ2-5; perhaps TRBD2 as D (7 bases). The CDR3 spans 16 residues. The V end was cut by 2 bases, the J end by 0 bases, with 13 bases between. Germline lookup yields CDR1 MNHEY and CDR2 SMNVEV (reference sequence). Written as DNA, the CDR3 is TGTGCCAGCAGTTTAAGGGGGAGGGCAGACCAAGAGACCCAGTACTTC. Amino acids: CASSLRGRADQETQYF.

In this sample, this clone turned up a few times. The chain couples TRBV11-2 to TRBJ2-7; TRBD2 might be the D (5 bases). The CDR3 sequence is 14 residues long. Germline V gives CDR1 SGHAT, CDR2 FQNNGV. The V gene lost 3 bases and the J gene lost 3 bases, with 12 bases spanning the gap. CDR3 residues: CASSFVTGGYEQYF. Written as DNA, the CDR3 is TGTGCCAGCAGCTTTGTAACCGGAGGCTACGAGCAGTACTTC.

This clone has more than one count but fewer than ten. The J gene is TRBJ2-7, the V gene TRBV27; 8 bases map to TRBD2. V dropped 6 bases and J dropped 3; count of bases not matched to a gene: 4. The CDR3 has 13 amino acids. Germline V CDR1 and CDR2: MNHEY, SMNVEV (reference sequence). The CDR3 here is CASRDGTSYEQYF. The CDR3 DNA sequence: TGTGCCAGCAGGGACGGGACTAGCTACGAGCAGTACTTC.

This chain uses TRBV15 with TRBJ1-3, with no clear D. Germline CDR1 LNHNV, CDR2 YYDKDF (reference sequence). Trimming shortened V by 5 bases and J by 0 bases, and 8 bases separated the two germline ends. The CDR3 contains 14 residues. CDR3 residues: CATSDGDSGNTIYF. CDR3 DNA: TGTGCCACCAGCGACGGAGACTCTGGAAACACCATATATTTT.

The genes are TRBV9 and TRBJ1-3; tentative D call: TRBD1 (6 bases). Trimming took 4 bases from V and 0 from J, leaving 11 bases between them. CDR3 length: 15 residues. Germline V lookup: CDR1 SGDLS, CDR2 YYNGEE. The DNA of the CDR3 is TGTGCCAGCAGCACCAAAGGGGGCTCTGGAAACACCATATATTTT. Translating gives CASSTKGGSGNTIYF.

This chain uses TRBV11-2 with TRBJ2-7; 7 positions match TRBD2. Germline-derived CDR1 and CDR2 are SGHAT and FQNNGV. V was clipped by 3 bases and J by 1 base; unmatched bases: 6. CDR3 size: 15 residues. The CDR3 here is CASSLGRLASYEQYF. The DNA for the CDR3 is TGTGCCAGCAGCTTGGGTAGACTAGCTTCCTACGAGCAGTACTTC.

The chain employs TRBV4-1 and TRBJ2-2; maybe TRBD2 (7 bases). The CDR3 sequence is 16 residues long. CDR1 and CDR2 (germline): MGHRA, YSYEKL. Trimming pared 6 bases from V and 3 bases from J, leaving 17 bases between. Here the CDR3 DNA reads TGCGCCAGCAGAGCAGGGGTTCTAGCGGACACCGGGGAGCTGTTTTTT. It specifies CASRAGVLADTGELFF.

This chain links TRBV15 with TRBJ2-7; D not resolved. Germline V CDR1 and CDR2: LNHNV, YYDKDF (reference sequence). Trimming stripped 0 bases from V and 5 bases from J, with 14 bases between. This CDR3 has 15 residues. CDR3 residues: CATSRDPKPPHEQYF. CDR3 in DNA: TGTGCCACCAGCAGAGATCCCAAGCCCCCTCACGAGCAGTACTTC.

The CDR3 is CASSESGGHQPQHF. DNA of the CDR3: TGTGCCAGCAGTGAATCGGGGGGGCATCAGCCCCAGCATTTT. The V gene is TRBV6-1, the J gene TRBJ1-5, with D possibly TRBD1 on 6 matching bases. From germline, CDR1 is MNHNS and CDR2 SASEGT. The CDR3 totals 14 residues. The V and J ends lost 2 bases and 5 bases respectively, with 10 bases between them.

The chain has TRBV28 and TRBJ2-5; 8 bases fit TRBD1. The CDR3 length is 13 residues. Germline loops: CDR1 MDHEN, CDR2 SYDVKM. V dropped 5 bases and J dropped 2; count of bases not matched to a gene: 1. CDR3 DNA: TGTGCCAGCAGTCGGGACAGGCAAGAGACCCAGTACTTC. It is translated as CASSRDRQETQYF.

The chain couples TRBV6-5 to TRBJ2-1, with TRBD1 identical over 12 bases. The length of the CDR3 is 16 residues. Germline V lookup: CDR1 MNHEY, CDR2 SVGAGI. Germline trimming cut 4 bases from V and 9 bases from J; bases unmatched to any gene: 10. CDR3 DNA sequence: TGTGCCAGCAGTTCGTTACGGGACAGGGGGCCTGGTGAGCAGTTCTTC. It codes for CASSSLRDRGPGEQFF.

The chain uses TRBV19 and TRBJ2-5; 7 nucleotides agree with TRBD2. CDR3 length: 16 residues. V shed 3 bases and J 2 bases; nucleotides not matched to a gene: 9. CDR1 LNHDA and CDR2 SQIVND come from the germline V gene (reference sequence). The CDR3 DNA reads TGTGCCAGTAGTATGGCCGGGGTCGGGGGGCAAGAGACCCAGTACTTC. The encoded protein is CASSMAGVGGQETQYF.

This clone appeared a few times. This chain connects TRBV19 to TRBJ2-2, with 8 bases that match TRBD1. The length of the CDR3 is 16 residues. V shed 5 bases, J shed 1 base, and the junction held 6 bases outside the gene matches. CDR1 is LNHDA and CDR2 is SQIVND in the germline V gene (reference sequence). The CDR3 nucleotides are TGTGCCAGTAGTGGTCCAGGGGGCGTGAACACCGGGGAGCTGTTTTTT. Translated, it gives CASSGPGGVNTGELFF.

This chain uses TRBV28 with TRBJ2-1, with D possibly TRBD2 on 6 matching bases. This CDR3 spans 12 amino acids. V was trimmed by 8 bases and J by 12 bases, leaving 17 bases between them. Germline CDR1 is MDHEN and CDR2 is SYDVKM. The CDR3 DNA follows: TGTGCCAGCTCAGCGACTAGTATCGGGCAGTTCTTC. This codes for CASSATSIGQFF.

The V and J genes are TRBV5-1 and TRBJ2-2, with D perhaps matching TRBD1 (6 bases). V was trimmed by 3 bases and J by 1 base, leaving 7 bases between them. CDR3 size: 14 residues. Germline CDR1 and CDR2: SGHRS and YFSETQ. The DNA for the CDR3 is TGCGCCAGCAGCTCCAGGGGGAACACCGGGGAGCTGTTTTTT. Its protein is CASSSRGNTGELFF. The full variable domain, in which reference TRBV5-1 and TRBJ2-2 provide the parts outside the CDR3, is KAGVTQTPRYLIKTRGQQVTLSCSPISGHRSVSWYQQTPGQGLQFLFEYFSETQRNKGNFPGRFSGRQFSNSRSEMNVSTLELGDSALYLCASSSRGNTGELFFGEGSRLTVL.

This clone was seen once. The rearrangement links TRBV9 to TRBJ2-3; TRBD2 aligns across 8 bases. The CDR3 consists of 18 residues. Germline V lookup: CDR1 SGDLS, CDR2 YYNGEE. V trimming: 3 bases; J trimming: 6 bases; junction bases outside the gene matches: 18. CDR3 amino acids: CASSGRGGDGRAGDTQYF. Written as DNA, the CDR3 is TGTGCCAGCAGCGGTCGGGGTGGCGACGGGAGGGCTGGGGATACGCAGTATTTT.